The 15 T cell receptor beta chains reported below all come from one sample, sequenced in a study of shared clonotypes between healthy human individuals. The data were produced by immunoSEQ multiplex PCR, yet TCRdb's version contains in-frame clones alone and is incomplete. The sample contains roughly 2.5 million clones, around 90% of which appear only once. Sequenced sample: naive CD4+ T cells sorted from blood. Subset here: CD45RA+ positively selected. All receptors derive from a man younger than 35 in good health.

V and J are TRBV7-2 and TRBJ2-7; TRBD1 matches at 8 bases. This CDR3 is 15 amino acids long. CDR1 is SGHTA and CDR2 is FQGNSA in the germline V gene. Losses at the gene ends were 5 bases for V and 0 bases for J; bases not matched to a gene: 6. As DNA, the CDR3 is TGTGCCAGCAGCCCTGGACAGGGCTTCTCCTACGAGCAGTACTTC. This translates into CASSPGQGFSYEQYF.

The gene calls are TRBV27 and TRBJ2-7, with no clear D. The CDR3 totals 16 residues. With 0 bases removed from V and 1 base from J, the gap between germline ends came to 13 bases. CDR1 and CDR2 from the germline V gene are MNHEY and SMNVEV (reference sequence). In DNA, the CDR3 is TGTGCCAGCAGTTTATCTTGGGGTCTGGGGTCCTACGAGCAGTACTTC. Protein sequence: CASSLSWGLGSYEQYF.

This chain uses TRBV25-1 with TRBJ1-6, with D unclear. The CDR3 covers 15 residues. Germline-derived CDR1 and CDR2 are MGHDK and SYGVNS. Trimming took 0 bases from V and 9 from J, leaving 12 bases between them. Here the CDR3 reads CASSEYRVTGSPLHF. The CDR3 bases are TGTGCCAGCAGTGAATATCGGGTAACGGGTTCACCCCTCCACTTT.

This chain links TRBV5-1 with TRBJ2-3; TRBD2 agrees at 10 bases. The CDR3 length is 20 residues. Losses at the gene ends were 2 bases for V and 4 bases for J; bases not matched to a gene: 19. CDR1 and CDR2 from the germline V gene are SGHRS and YFSETQ. The CDR3 spells CASSFYPPSSSGSSADTQYF. DNA of the CDR3: TGCGCCAGCAGCTTCTACCCCCCCTCATCTAGCGGGAGCTCCGCAGATACGCAGTATTTT.

With regard to this clone: Additional DNA sequences in this sample encode the identical CDR3. The gene calls are TRBV4-3 and TRBJ2-3; possible D gene TRBD1, 6 bases. V lost 1 base and J lost 0, with 11 bases in between. Germline V gene lookup returns CDR1 LGHNA and CDR2 YSLEER. This CDR3 contains 16 residues. The CDR3 region is CASSQGGLASTDTQYF. CDR3 DNA sequence: TGCGCCAGCAGCCAAGGGGGGCTGGCGAGCACAGATACGCAGTATTTT.

As DNA, the CDR3 is TGTGCCACCGAAGACATGATCTATGGCTACACCTTC. Translated, it gives CATEDMIYGYTF. V gene TRBV6-1 combines with J gene TRBJ1-2, with no clear D. Germline V CDR1 and CDR2: MNHNS, SASEGT. This CDR3 spans 12 amino acids. V dropped 10 bases and J dropped 4 bases, with 13 bases sitting between them.

This clone was recorded once. The chain combines TRBV2 with TRBJ2-2; D is possibly TRBD2 (7 bases). The CDR3 has 15 residues. The V end lost 7 bases, the J end lost 8 bases, and 20 bases lay between the germline ends. Germline values: CDR1 SNHLY, CDR2 FYNNEI. The CDR3 DNA sequence: TGTGCCAGCAACCCTACGGGGGGCGCGGCGGGGGAGCTGTTTTTT. It encodes CASNPTGGAAGELFF.

The chain uses TRBV6-5 and TRBJ2-1; 8 bases are shared with TRBD2. With V trimmed by 2 bases and J by 6 bases, 6 bases remained unmatched. The germline V gene has CDR1 MNHEY and CDR2 SVGAGI. The CDR3 runs 15 residues. CDR3 sequence reads: CASSYGRGVGNEQFF. The CDR3 nucleotides are TGTGCCAGCAGTTACGGGCGGGGGGTTGGCAATGAGCAGTTCTTC.

The V gene is TRBV18, the J gene TRBJ2-1; possible D gene TRBD2, 6 bases. The germline CDR1 and CDR2 sequences are KGHSH and LQKENI. The CDR3 is 17 amino acids. V lost 3 bases and J 4 bases, leaving 19 bases between the germline ends. The CDR3 loop reads CASSPPLRGNNYNEQFF. As DNA, the CDR3 is TGTGCCAGCTCACCTCCTTTGCGGGGAAATAATTACAATGAGCAGTTCTTC.

The J gene is TRBJ2-6, the V gene TRBV25-1; the D gene is possibly TRBD1 (5 bases). The CDR3 spans 14 residues. From germline, CDR1 is MGHDK and CDR2 SYGVNS. V was pared by 4 bases and J by 4 bases, with 8 bases between. The CDR3 here is CASSAREGANVLTF. CDR3 coding DNA: TGTGCCAGCAGTGCCAGGGAAGGGGCCAACGTCCTGACTTTC.

This sequence joins TRBV11-3 and TRBJ2-1, with D unresolved. The CDR3 has 15 amino acids. Germline V gene sequence: CDR1 SGHNT, CDR2 YENEEA. V lost 7 bases and J 10 bases, leaving 23 bases between the germline ends. In DNA form, the CDR3 reads TGTGCCAGCACCCCTTGGGCGTTGACAAAGGGCGAGCAGTTCTTC. It translates to CASTPWALTKGEQFF.

The J gene is TRBJ1-3, the V gene TRBV30; D unresolved. V shed 3 bases and J shed 4 bases, with 7 bases lying between them. The germline V gene has CDR1 GTSNPN and CDR2 SVGIG (reference sequence). The CDR3 covers 12 residues. The CDR3 coding sequence is TGTGCCTGGAGAAAGTCCGGAAACACCATATATTTT. This translates into CAWRKSGNTIYF.

The rearrangement uses TRBV7-2 and TRBJ2-3; D is uncertain. The CDR3 spans 16 residues. From germline, CDR1 is SGHTA and CDR2 FQGNSA. The V end was cut by 5 bases, the J end by 1 base, with 16 bases between. For the CDR3, the DNA is TGTGCCAGCAGCCCGACCGTGAGTCTGGGCACAGATACGCAGTATTTT. Protein: CASSPTVSLGTDTQYF. Variable domain in full (rest from reference TRBV7-2 and TRBJ2-3): GAGVSQSPSNKVTEKGKDVELRCDPISGHTALYWYRQSLGQGLEFLIYFQGNSAPDKSGLPSDRFSAERTGGSVSTLTIQRTQQEDSAVYLCASSPTVSLGTDTQYFGPGTRLTVL.

This clone was seen just once. V gene TRBV5-1 combines with J gene TRBJ1-2; no reliable D call. The CDR3 is 15 amino acids. V was pared by 0 bases and J by 9 bases, with 18 bases between. Germline lookup yields CDR1 SGHRS and CDR2 YFSETQ. CDR3 nucleotides: TGCGCCAGCAGCTTGGCCGGTTCCATGTTCGAGAGCTACACCTTC. This gives the protein CASSLAGSMFESYTF.

In its sample, this clone was seen once. This rearrangement joins TRBV7-2 to TRBJ2-1, with D unclear. V lost 5 bases and J 0 bases, leaving 11 bases between the germline ends. This CDR3 comprises 15 residues. Germline CDR1 and CDR2: SGHTA and FQGNSA. DNA for the CDR3: TGTGCCAGCAGCCCCTCCTCGAGCTCCTACAATGAGCAGTTCTTC. Its protein is CASSPSSSSYNEQFF. Together with reference TRBV7-2 and TRBJ2-1, the CDR3 gives the full variable domain: GAGVSQSPSNKVTEKGKDVELRCDPISGHTALYWYRQSLGQGLEFLIYFQGNSAPDKSGLPSDRFSAERTGGSVSTLTIQRTQQEDSAVYLCASSPSSSSYNEQFFGPGTRLTVL.